This entry concerns a single T cell receptor (beta chain). This clonotype was seen a single time. The antigen it recognizes is unknown. No much larger clonotype is one base removed from it; base qualities were not supplied. The sample comes from a study of post-analysis software for immune sequencing data (dated by TCRdb to between 2015 and 2016). Background for the entire study: Disease courses on record covered relapsing-remitting, secondary progressive and progressive-relapsing multiple sclerosis, though some patients had no subtype annotation. A subset of samples was prepared in parallel using single-end sample barcoding, then pooled and co-amplified after Illumina adapter ligation. The patient repertoires were compared against 11 previously published healthy control repertoires obtained from donors aged about 6 to 28 years. Findings and caveats that apply to the study as a whole: Normalized Chao1 diversity was significantly lower in multiple sclerosis patients than controls, suggesting substantial peripheral T-cell clonal expansion. Strong co-clustering of samples prepared in the same batch was shown by direct clustering with F measure, prompting a batch-effect correction. The control group was slightly older than the multiple sclerosis patient group.

The library was built by means of PCR. The sequencer was an Illumina HiSeq 2500. To reduce PCR and sequencing biases, unique molecular identifiers were built into the TCR beta cDNA libraries. Every 1 to 10 million input T cells yielded 500,000 or so cDNA molecules, meaning each molecule approximated one T cell. The same protocol used for the earlier healthy control dataset was applied to prepare and sequence the patient libraries. Samples belonging to the same batch were prepared together, multiplexed and sequenced on a shared HiSeq lane. Per the authors' processing: MIGEC handled the raw barcoded reads, throwing out single-read molecular identifier groups before consensus assembly and CDR3 extraction. Clonotype tables were post-analysed with VDJtools, normalizing diversity by down-sampling all datasets to the smallest sample size. Repertoire overlap clustering matched CDR3 amino acid but not nucleotide sequences to correct batch-related cross-sample contamination. The raw public reads went through TCRdb reprocessing: fastp at Q25, MiXCR clone calling, in-frame beta chains kept. Merged by CDR3 protein, the rows form single entries marked with the most common genes and DNA. TCRdb, rather than the study authors, made the V and J calls. Across this sample there are about 810,000 distinct CDR3 sequences, with roughly 50% seen only once. Jointly, the top ten make up around 4.5% of the sample.

TCR beta repertoires were profiled from peripheral blood of roughly twelve young patients with multiple sclerosis to demonstrate the VDJtools post-analysis software. The multiple sclerosis patients were children and adolescents between 6 and 15 years of age. The receptor's source is a girl aged 5-17 years with multiple sclerosis. The sample comprised blood.

The sequenced DNA: TGCAGCGTCCAGACAGGGGTCCATGGCTACACCTTC. It translates to CSVQTGVHGYTF. This receptor chain uses TRBV29-1 and TRBJ1-2; the central 8 bases match TRBD1. At the junction V is shortened by 6 bases and J by 6 bases; bases outside the gene matches: 6. CDR3 length: 12 amino acids, cysteine to phenylalanine. The DNA shown is the 36-base CDR3, in frame from base 1. The germline V gene sets CDR1 to SQVTM and CDR2 to ANQGSEA.